This TCR beta chain was found in a study of OX40 agonist ivuxolimab in advanced cancers. The germline V and J ends were trimmed by 4 bases and 5 bases, with 21 bases remaining between them. This CDR3 has 16 residues. Germline V gene data show CDR1 as SGHNT and CDR2 as YYREEE (reference sequence). Sequencing used immunoSEQ multiplex PCR; TCRdb keeps in-frame clones, though not all of them. The sample includes about 82,000 clones, about 82% of them seen just once. This clone turned up a few times. This chain uses TRBV5-4 with TRBJ2-5, with D possibly being TRBD1 or TRBD2 (5 bases each). The sequenced sample was CD4+ or CD8+ T cells sorted from blood, obtained in a trial of the OX40 agonist ivuxolimab. The receptor was derived from an adult with an advanced solid tumor such as melanoma, head and neck, liver or kidney cancer. The CDR3 DNA is TGTGCCAGCAGCCCCTCCACCGGGGCCCCGACGGAGACCCAGTACTTC. This encodes CASSPSTGAPTETQYF. Full variable domain (rest looked up from reference TRBV5-4 and TRBJ2-5): ETGVTQSPTHLIKTRGQQVTLRCSSQSGHNTVSWYQQALGQGPQFIFQYYREEENGRGNFPPRFSGLQFPNYSSELNVNALELDDSALYLCASSPSTGAPTETQYFGPGTRLLVL.